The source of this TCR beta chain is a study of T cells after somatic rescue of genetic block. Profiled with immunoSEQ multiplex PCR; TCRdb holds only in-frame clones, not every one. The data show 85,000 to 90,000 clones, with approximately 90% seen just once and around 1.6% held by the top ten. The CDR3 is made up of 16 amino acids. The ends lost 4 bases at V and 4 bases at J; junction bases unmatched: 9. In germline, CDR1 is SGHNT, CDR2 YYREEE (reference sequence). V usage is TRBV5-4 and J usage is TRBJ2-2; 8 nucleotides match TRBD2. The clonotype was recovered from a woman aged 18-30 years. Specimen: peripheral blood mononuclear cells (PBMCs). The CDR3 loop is CASSPMERGTTGELFF. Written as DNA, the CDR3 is TGTGCCAGCAGCCCGATGGAGCGGGGGACCACCGGGGAGCTGTTTTTT.